This entry is about one T cell receptor (beta chain). Its specificity is not known. The CDR3 extends over 14 amino acids. V lost 3 bases, J lost 2 bases, and 8 bases lay in between. CDR1 is MDHEN and CDR2 is SYDVKM in the germline V gene. These data belong to a study of OX40 agonist ivuxolimab in advanced cancers. Study information: Patients' therapy was ivuxolimab, an antibody that acts as an agonist of OX40 (CD134). People who had prior anti-PD-1, anti-PD-L1 or anti-CTLA-4 therapy could take part, and around 43% had some. Study-level results: Some patients without response likewise showed low normalized clonal expansion.

The table came from immunoSEQ multiplex PCR; TCRdb's copy has only in-frame clones and leaves some out. The sample lists more than 45,000 clones, roughly 88% occurring once. This sample comprised CD4+ or CD8+ T cells sorted from blood, obtained in a trial of the OX40 agonist ivuxolimab. This clonotype was obtained from an adult with an advanced solid tumor such as melanoma, head and neck, liver or kidney cancer. The chain uses TRBV28 and TRBJ1-5; no clear D. This chain's CDR3 is CASSFPRGNQPQHF. In nucleotides, the CDR3 is TGTGCCAGCAGTTTCCCTAGGGGCAATCAGCCCCAGCATTTT.